This T cell receptor beta chain was captured by sequencing in a study of T cells in Graves' hyperthyroidism and ophthalmopathy. Turning to the study itself: The authors collected peripheral blood at initial diagnosis, before any treatment.

Regions amplified from RNA transcripts were the TCR beta CDR3 regions. With the HTBI primer set, the TCR CDR3 went through a first round of RT-PCR. TCRdb passed the multiplex PCR reads through MiXCR, listing each CDR3 protein once. This sample has hundreds of thousands of distinct CDR3 sequences, with around 25% found just once. V was pared by 6 bases and J by 0 bases, with 5 bases of the junction left unmatched. CDR3 length: 15 residues. Per the germline V gene, CDR1 is MNHEY and CDR2 is SVGEGT. This clonotype was seen more than once but under ten times. The receptor comes from a man aged 50 or older with Graves' hyperthyroidism. This chain uses TRBV6-2 or TRBV6-3 with TRBJ2-3; 8 positions match TRBD1. The specimen sequenced was blood. The DNA for the CDR3 is TGTGCCAGCAGGGCAGACAGGGGAAGCACAGATACGCAGTATTTT. Encoded protein: CASRADRGSTDTQYF.